Below are 17 T cell receptor beta chains sequenced from a single sample in a study of T cells in localized non-small cell lung cancer. The method was immunoSEQ multiplex PCR; TCRdb's version includes in-frame clones alone and lacks a portion of them. Of about 33,000 clones listed, about 90% are singletons. This specimen consisted of peripheral blood, obtained before any cancer treatment. The receptors originated from a man between 40 and 70 years old with stage I lung adenocarcinoma.

The gene calls are TRBV10-1 and TRBJ2-3; 8 nucleotides align to TRBD2. V dropped 4 bases and J dropped 2; count of bases not matched to a gene: 11. The CDR3 runs 17 residues. Germline V gene sequence: CDR1 WNHNN, CDR2 SYGVQD (reference sequence). The CDR3 here is CASSAAIDGGDTDTQYF. CDR3 sequence (DNA): TGCGCCAGCAGTGCAGCGATTGACGGGGGGGACACAGATACGCAGTATTTT.

The chain links TRBV4-1 to TRBJ2-5; 10 bases line up with TRBD2. The length of the CDR3 is 17 residues. With V trimmed by 0 bases and J by 5 bases, 9 bases remained unmatched. Looked up from germline, CDR1 is MGHRA and CDR2 is YSYEKL. CDR3 sequence (DNA): TGCGCCAGCAGCCAAGACGCAGCGGGGGGGCCGGGGGAGACCCAGTACTTC. This gives the protein CASSQDAAGGPGETQYF.

This chain joins TRBV9 and TRBJ1-1; D is possibly TRBD1 (5 bases). V lost 3 bases and J 0 bases, leaving 12 bases between the germline ends. This CDR3 comprises 15 residues. The germline CDR1 and CDR2 sequences are SGDLS and YYNGEE. The CDR3 spells CASSATATLNTEAFF. CDR3 bases: TGTGCCAGCAGCGCGACAGCAACGTTGAACACTGAAGCTTTCTTT.

The chain carries TRBV7-2 and TRBJ1-6; D is ambiguous. Germline V gene data show CDR1 as SGHTA and CDR2 as FQGNSA. The CDR3 has 15 residues. Trimming left V 3 bases short and J 7 bases short, with 13 bases between. This CDR3 is CASSLQSQLNSPLHF. CDR3 DNA: TGTGCCAGCAGCTTGCAGTCACAGTTAAATTCACCCCTCCACTTT.

This clone was counted once. The V call is TRBV30, the J call TRBJ2-5; 11 bases are shared with TRBD2. The V gene's germline CDR1 is GTSNPN and CDR2 SVGIG (reference sequence). The length of the CDR3 is 17 residues. After removal of 3 bases from V and 5 bases from J, the junction contained 14 bases not matched to a gene. DNA of the CDR3: TGTGCCTGGAGGCCTGGGAGAACTAGCGGGGGTTGGGAGACCCAGTACTTC. Protein sequence: CAWRPGRTSGGWETQYF.

The CDR3 bases are TGTGCCTGGAGTGGGGTTATTGGGGCCGGGGAGCTGTTTTTT. Translating gives CAWSGVIGAGELFF. V is TRBV30 and J is TRBJ2-2; no clear D. Germline values: CDR1 GTSNPN, CDR2 SVGIG (reference sequence). CDR3 length: 14 residues. V lost 1 base and J lost 6, with 12 bases in between.

V is TRBV4-2 and J is TRBJ1-1; tentative D call: TRBD1 (6 bases). Trimming left V 3 bases short and J 0 bases short, with 14 bases between. CDR3 length: 16 amino acids. Per the germline V gene, CDR1 is LGHNA and CDR2 is YNFKEQ. As DNA, the CDR3 is TGTGCCAGCAGCCAGGGTATACAGGGAGTGAACACTGAAGCTTTCTTT. Protein: CASSQGIQGVNTEAFF.

V and J are TRBV29-1 and TRBJ2-7, with D possibly matching TRBD1 (6 bases). V was clipped by 6 bases and J by 1 base, with 13 bases between them. Germline V gene sequence: CDR1 SQVTM, CDR2 ANQGSEA. This CDR3 contains 13 residues. CDR3 nucleotide sequence: TGCAGCGTGGGAACCAGGGGTTCCTACGAGCAGTACTTC. This codes for CSVGTRGSYEQYF.

The chain joins TRBV11-2 to TRBJ1-1; D is uncertain. The germline V gene has CDR1 SGHAT and CDR2 FQNNGV. CDR3 size: 14 residues. Trimming took off 3 bases at V and 0 bases at J, with 8 bases between the two ends. CDR3 sequence reads: CASSFTSMNTEAFF. CDR3 bases: TGTGCCAGCAGCTTCACTAGTATGAACACTGAAGCTTTCTTT. The full variable domain, with the rest looked up from reference TRBV11-2 and TRBJ1-1, is EAGVAQSPRYKIIEKRQSVAFWCNPISGHATLYWYQQILGQGPKLLIQFQNNGVVDDSQLPKDRFSAERLKGVDSTLKIQPAKLEDSAVYLCASSFTSMNTEAFFGQGTRLTVV.

This chain uses TRBV27 with TRBJ1-2; unclear D gene. The CDR3 sequence is 14 residues long. The V end was cut by 0 bases, the J end by 4 bases, with 9 bases between. In germline, CDR1 is MNHEY, CDR2 SMNVEV (reference sequence). The CDR3 loop is CASSLSIEVYGYTF. CDR3 bases: TGTGCCAGCAGTTTATCAATAGAGGTCTATGGCTACACCTTC.

This chain uses TRBV5-1 with TRBJ2-2; D may correspond to TRBD1 or TRBD2 (6 bases each). This CDR3 spans 16 amino acids. Between the trimmed V and J ends, which lost 2 bases and 4 bases, there was a span of 15 bases. The germline CDR1 and CDR2 sequences are SGHRS and YFSETQ. CDR3 sequence reads: CASSFSKGGPTGELFF. The CDR3 nucleotides read TGCGCCAGCAGCTTTTCTAAGGGGGGACCCACCGGGGAGCTGTTTTTT.

The V gene is TRBV9, the J gene TRBJ1-2; 7 bases line up with TRBD1. J lost 0 bases, V lost 3 bases, and 5 bases had no gene match. Germline CDR1 is SGDLS and CDR2 is YYNGEE. The CDR3 sequence is 15 residues long. The CDR3 nucleotides are TGTGCCAGCAGCGCCTACCAGGGGGCTAACTATGGCTACACCTTC. Residues: CASSAYQGANYGYTF.

This chain joins TRBV18 and TRBJ1-2, with D maybe TRBD1 (6 bases). There are 14 residues in the CDR3. The V and J ends lost 2 bases and 8 bases respectively, with 15 bases between them. CDR1 is KGHSH, CDR2 LQKENI, per germline. As DNA, the CDR3 is TGTGCCAGCTCACCATCCGGACAGTTTGAAGGCTACACCTTC. Protein product: CASSPSGQFEGYTF.

Regarding this clone: The DNA is left out, because the CDR3 cannot be placed on it with certainty; the CDR3 is given as TCRdb lists it. The chain couples TRBV6-1 to TRBJ1-1; TRBD1, the D gene given by the table, was not confirmed from the DNA. The CDR3 numbers 15 amino acids, ends counted. Germline V CDR1 and CDR2: MNHNS, SASEGT. The chain's CDR3 is CASSSSTGAVTEAFF.

The chain recombines TRBV6-5 with TRBJ2-4; the D is unclear. Germline V gives CDR1 MNHEY, CDR2 SVGAGI. Trimming took 6 bases from V and 5 from J, leaving 14 bases between them. The CDR3 has 14 amino acids. The CDR3 reads CASRTGITENIQYF. The CDR3 DNA reads TGTGCCAGCAGAACGGGTATAACTGAAAACATTCAGTACTTC.

The chain couples TRBV5-1 to TRBJ1-2, with a possible D match to TRBD1 (6 bases). CDR1 and CDR2 (germline): SGHRS, YFSETQ. Trimming took off 4 bases at V and 8 bases at J, with 15 bases between the two ends. This CDR3 is 13 amino acids long. The CDR3 protein is CASSQTGTSGYTF. In DNA, the CDR3 is TGCGCCAGCAGCCAGACAGGAACGTCCGGCTACACCTTC.

The chain uses TRBV9 and TRBJ1-2; no firm D call. Germline-derived CDR1 and CDR2 are SGDLS and YYNGEE. The V gene lost 3 bases and the J gene lost 8 bases, with 8 bases spanning the gap. The CDR3 length is 11 residues. The CDR3: CASSARAGYTF. The CDR3 DNA follows: TGTGCCAGCAGCGCCCGCGCGGGCTACACCTTC.